This is a list of T cell receptor beta chains from one sample in a study of blood T cell repertoires in COVID-19. Method: immunoSEQ multiplex PCR; TCRdb's copy keeps in-frame clones and lacks some. In the table there are some 220,000 clones, roughly four fifths of which are singletons. Sequencing used PBMCs or T cells enriched from blood (not recorded which). The origin of the receptors is a woman between 40 and 55 years old with acute COVID-19. CDR3s include the opening cysteine and the closing phenylalanine or tryptophan. D genes are given only for firm matches. For some rows the clone size is stated as once, few or many, or as a class when expanded; others skip it.

clone_size	v_call	d_call	j_call	cdr3_aa	cdr3_nt
.	TRBV2	TRBD2	TRBJ2-1	CASSEGLAGRQFF	TGTGCCAGCAGTGAGGGCCTAGCGGGACGGCAGTTCTTC
.	TRBV10-2	TRBD1	TRBJ2-3	CASSESVVGGPDTQYF	TGCGCCAGCAGTGAGTCGGTTGTAGGGGGCCCAGATACGCAGTATTTT
.	TRBV28	TRBD2	TRBJ2-1	CASSSTSGGRNEQFF	TGTGCCAGCAGTTCCACTAGCGGAGGTCGCAATGAGCAGTTCTTC
.	TRBV3-1/TRBV3-2	TRBD2	TRBJ2-1	CASSRGTSVNEQFF	TGTGCCAGCAGCCGGGGCACTAGCGTGAATGAGCAGTTCTTC
.	TRBV30	.	TRBJ1-2	CAWSRRRYYGYTF	TGTGCCTGGAGTAGGAGGCGGTACTATGGCTACACCTTC
.	TRBV20-1	.	TRBJ2-7	CRATVGSEQYF	TGCAGGGCGACAGTCGGCTCCGAGCAGTACTTC
many	TRBV19	.	TRBJ2-1	CASSINPRGNEQFF	TGTGCCAGTAGTATTAACCCTCGAGGCAATGAGCAGTTCTTC
once	TRBV13	TRBD2	TRBJ2-1	CASSKIASGGANEQFF	TGTGCCAGCAGCAAAATAGCTAGCGGGGGGGCCAATGAGCAGTTCTTC
few	TRBV7-3	TRBD2	TRBJ2-3	CASRIAGGGTDTQYF	TGTGCCAGCAGGATAGCGGGAGGCGGGACGGATACGCAGTATTTT
many	TRBV9	.	TRBJ2-4	CASSEQGENIQYF	TGTGCCAGCAGCGAACAGGGAGAAAACATTCAGTACTTC
.	TRBV11-2	TRBD1	TRBJ1-2	CASSLDLLGTGWYGYTF	TGTGCCAGCAGCTTAGATTTATTGGGGACAGGGTGGTATGGCTACACCTTC
.	TRBV10-3	TRBD1	TRBJ2-7	CAISQTGFSAYEQYF	TGTGCCATCAGCCAGACAGGGTTTAGCGCCTACGAGCAGTACTTC
.	TRBV18	.	TRBJ1-5	CASSPNPGGNQPQHF	TGTGCCAGCTCACCAAATCCAGGTGGGAATCAGCCCCAGCATTTT
.	TRBV10-2	TRBD1	TRBJ1-3	CASREDRAFGNTIYF	TGCGCCAGCAGGGAGGACAGGGCGTTTGGAAACACCATATATTTT
.	TRBV6-1	TRBD2	TRBJ2-5	CASSETSGPSGTQYF	TGTGCCAGCAGTGAGACTAGCGGACCCTCAGGGACCCAGTACTTC
.	TRBV4-3	.	TRBJ2-1	CASSRGLTLADEQFF	TGCGCCAGCAGTCGGGGACTTACCTTAGCGGATGAGCAGTTCTTC